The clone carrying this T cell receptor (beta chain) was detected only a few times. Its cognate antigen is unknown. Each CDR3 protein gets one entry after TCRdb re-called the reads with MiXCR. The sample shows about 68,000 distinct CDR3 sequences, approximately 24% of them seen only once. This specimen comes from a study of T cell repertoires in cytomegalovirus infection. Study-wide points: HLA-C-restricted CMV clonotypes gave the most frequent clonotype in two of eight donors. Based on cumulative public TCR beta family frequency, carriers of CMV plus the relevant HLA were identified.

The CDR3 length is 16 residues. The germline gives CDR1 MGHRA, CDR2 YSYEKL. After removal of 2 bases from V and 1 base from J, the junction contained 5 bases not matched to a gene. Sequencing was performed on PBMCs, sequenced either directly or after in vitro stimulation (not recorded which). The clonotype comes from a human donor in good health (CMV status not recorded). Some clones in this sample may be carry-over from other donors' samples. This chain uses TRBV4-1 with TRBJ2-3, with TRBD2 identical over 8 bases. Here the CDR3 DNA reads TGCGCCAGCAGCCAAAAACGGGGGGGCCGCACAGATACGCAGTATTTT. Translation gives CASSQKRGGRTDTQYF.